This section outlines one T cell receptor beta chain sequence together with its context. Its target is not known. This CDR3 spans 17 amino acids. This record comes from a study of cytotoxic CD8 clonotypes in ibrutinib-treated CLL. Study-wide results and limits: Ibrutinib response saw clonality rise, and progression saw it return toward baseline. Public clonotypes proved infrequent, and on treatment they shrank or remained steady.

Sequencing used immunoSEQ multiplex PCR; TCRdb keeps in-frame clones, though not all of them. The sample carries about 310,000 clones, roughly 85% recorded once. Here the sequenced sample was PBMCs, taken before ibrutinib treatment. The origin of this receptor is a human donor with chronic lymphocytic leukemia. The genes are TRBV21-1 and TRBJ2-3; the listed D gene, TRBD1, was not tested against the DNA. TRBV21-1 is a pseudogene locus. The CDR3 protein is CASSIGTGIGPPDTQYF. CDR3 nucleotides: TGTGCCAGCAGCATAGGGACAGGCATAGGCCCGCCAGATACGCAGTATTTT.